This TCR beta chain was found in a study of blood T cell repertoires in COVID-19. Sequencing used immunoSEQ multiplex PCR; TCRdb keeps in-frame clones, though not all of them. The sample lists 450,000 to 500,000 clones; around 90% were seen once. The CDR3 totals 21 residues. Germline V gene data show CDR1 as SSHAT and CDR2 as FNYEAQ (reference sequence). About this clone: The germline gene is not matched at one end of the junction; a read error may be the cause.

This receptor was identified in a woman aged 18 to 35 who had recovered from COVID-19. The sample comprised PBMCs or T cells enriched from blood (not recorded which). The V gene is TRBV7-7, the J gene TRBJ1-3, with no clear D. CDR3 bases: TGTGCTAGCAGCCAAACGGGTCACCGTAGTCGGCCAGCGAACTCTGGAAACACCATATATTTT. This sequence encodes CASSQTGHRSRPANSGNTIYF. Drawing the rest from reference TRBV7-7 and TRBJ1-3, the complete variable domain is GAGVSQSPRYKVTKRGQDVTLRCDPISSHATLYWYQQALGQGPEFLTYFNYEAQPDKSGLPSDRFSAERPEGSISTLTIQRTEQRDSAMYRCASSQTGHRSRPANSGNTIYFGEGSWLTVV.